This T cell receptor beta chain was retrieved from a study of CD8 T cells in ankylosing spondylitis. Study findings and constraints: The study looked at matched synovial fluid samples from ankylosing spondylitis patients. Disease-linked clones were reported to be significantly enriched there. Some motif variants were previously reported in reactive arthritis synovial fluid and blood. The study identified a TCR beta motif of several highly homologous variants that appeared characteristic of ankylosing spondylitis blood. Disease-associated clones were CD8+ and fairly uncommon in peripheral blood.

J gave up 3 bases and V 7 bases, and 6 bases lay outside the gene matches. Germline CDR1 is SQVTM and CDR2 is ANQGSEA. This CDR3 contains 13 residues. This clonotype was seen repeatedly, ten times or more. Antigen unknown. As the method for making TCR beta libraries, quantitative 5'-RACE with molecular barcodes was used. TCRdb itself ran the 5' RACE reads through MiXCR, one entry per CDR3 protein. The repertoire holds about 330,000 distinct CDR3 sequences, with less than 9.5% as singletons. The clonotype was recovered from a male donor with ankylosing spondylitis. V and J are TRBV29-1 and TRBJ1-1; 9 bases line up with TRBD1. The sequencing input was blood, either unsorted or a sorted T cell fraction (not recorded which). The CDR3 region is CSGKTGGDTEAFF. The CDR3 bases are TGCAGCGGTAAGACAGGGGGTGACACTGAAGCTTTCTTT.